This TCR beta chain was captured in a study of CD8 T cells in ankylosing spondylitis. CDR1 SQVTM and CDR2 ANQGSEA come from the germline V gene. This CDR3 has 13 residues. V was shortened by 2 bases and J by 4 bases, with 12 bases between the two germline ends. In making TCR beta libraries, quantitative 5'-RACE with molecular barcodes was used. Each CDR3 protein gets one entry after TCRdb re-called the 5' RACE reads with MiXCR. This table holds about 130,000 distinct CDR3 sequences, 7% found once. The sample holds many counts of this clonotype. Its antigen is still unknown. Study-wide findings and caveats: Clones tied to disease were said to be significantly enriched in matched ankylosing spondylitis synovial fluid. Apparently characteristic of ankylosing spondylitis blood was a TCR beta motif (roughly eight highly homologous variants).

The sequenced sample was blood, either unsorted or a sorted T cell fraction (not recorded which). The chain uses TRBV29-1 and TRBJ2-7; D remains ambiguous. The source of this sequence is a male donor with ankylosing spondylitis or in good health (not recorded which). The CDR3 is CSVETDTEYEQYF. DNA for the CDR3: TGCAGCGTTGAAACCGACACGGAGTACGAGCAGTACTTC.